The clone carrying this TCR beta chain was observed at least ten times. This library used roughly 430 ng RNA and molecular barcoded adaptors spanning alpha/delta and beta/gamma chains. TCRdb itself ran the reads through MiXCR, one entry per CDR3 protein. The table shows 49,000 or so distinct CDR3 sequences, with about 12% occurring only once. The data derive from a study of read filtering for tumor transcriptome and immune sequencing. Study overall: 8 patients were R-ISS I, approximately 15 were R-ISS II, over 5 were R-ISS III.

In germline, CDR1 is MNHEY, CDR2 SVGEGT. The CDR3 sequence is 13 residues long. Trimming cost V 6 bases and J 6 bases; bases outside gene matches: 5. The J gene is TRBJ2-7, the V gene TRBV6-2 or TRBV6-3; 10 nucleotides agree with TRBD2. This TCR came from a donor aged 40 or over with multiple myeloma. The sample taken for sequencing was a population of CD138-negative cells sorted from bone marrow. For the CDR3, the DNA is TGTGCCAGCAGGTGGGCTAGCGGGAGCGAGCAGTACTTC. This codes for CASRWASGSEQYF.